Sequencing of this T cell receptor (beta chain) was carried out in a study of human T cells and chemical hapten exposure. TCRdb redid the calling of the RACE reads with MiXCR, one entry per CDR3 protein. The sample lists around 340,000 distinct CDR3 sequences, about 7% occurring once. Stated time point: patch test 1, 2 weeks after DPC sensitization. Treatment here: therapeutic diphenylcyclopropenone sensitization with weekly scalp DPC. This specimen was whole blood, taken in connection with sensitization to the hapten diphenylcyclopropenone (DPC). This TCR was sampled from a woman aged 18-30 years with alopecia areata. Some clones in this sample may be carry-over from other donors' samples.

The chain's CDR3 is CASSYVAGGLSDTQYF. The CDR3 region has the DNA TGTGCCAGCAGCTACGTAGCGGGGGGCCTGTCCGATACGCAGTATTTT. The chain is built from TRBV11-2 and TRBJ2-3; 10 nucleotides match TRBD2. This CDR3 region has 16 residues. V dropped 4 bases and J dropped 6; count of bases not matched to a gene: 10. In germline, CDR1 is SGHAT, CDR2 FQNNGV.